The TCR beta chain under discussion was sequenced for a study of T cell responses to AZD1222 COVID-19 vaccine. Whole-study results and caveats: Donor demographics were predominantly white British with a female majority; clonal diversity may be underestimated. CD4 TCRs covered the whole spike, strongest at regions 160-218 and 743-854.

The CDR3 length is 12 residues. Looked up from germline, CDR1 is MNHEY and CDR2 is SVGAGI. With 8 bases clipped from V and 2 bases from J, the junction kept 3 bases outside the gene matches. This clone was counted only a few times. The antigen is not known. TCRdb's copy holds only in-frame clones and misses some; the assay was immunoSEQ multiplex PCR. The table lists 79,000 or so clones, over 60% of them singletons, with 27% in the top ten. The TCR was taken from an adult who received the MenACWY meningococcal vaccine as a control. This specimen was peripheral blood, taken 28 days after the second dose of the MenACWY control vaccine. The J gene is TRBJ2-7, the V gene TRBV6-5; 7 bases match TRBD2. The CDR3 DNA follows: TGTGCCAGCTCCGGGACTACCTACGAGCAGTACTTC. It is translated as CASSGTTYEQYF.